These 15 T cell receptor beta chains were all obtained from the same sample, sequenced in a study of blood T cells in healthy people across ages. Then a second PCR, running about 6 to 12 cycles, was carried out with a sample-barcoded 5' primer and a J-beta primer mix. MiXCR, run by TCRdb on the 5' RACE reads, gives a single entry per CDR3 protein. Among more than 650,000 distinct CDR3 sequences listed, 22% were seen once. The specimen sequenced was blood. The receptors were sampled from a man in his sixties or seventies in good health.

The chain joins TRBV29-1 to TRBJ1-1; D remains unclear. The CDR3 is 10 residues long. Germline CDR1 and CDR2: SQVTM and ANQGSEA. V was clipped by 6 bases and J by 2 bases, with 4 bases between them. CDR3 sequence reads: CSVYNTEAFF. CDR3 nucleotides: TGCAGCGTCTATAACACTGAAGCTTTCTTT.

This clonotype was counted a few times. V and J are TRBV5-1 and TRBJ1-3; D is possibly TRBD1 (5 bases). The CDR3 loop spans 15 amino acids. In germline, CDR1 is SGHRS, CDR2 YFSETQ. Trimming cost V 4 bases and J 0 bases, with 11 bases left between them. CDR3 sequence reads: CASSPPGGSGNTIYF. The CDR3 nucleotides are TGCGCCAGCAGCCCACCGGGGGGCTCTGGAAACACCATATATTTT.

The V call is TRBV4-3, the J call TRBJ2-1, with D tentatively TRBD2 (6 bases). The J call may be wrong; the DNA end is better matched by TRBJ2-7. The germline V gene encodes CDR1 LGHNA and CDR2 YSLEER. The CDR3 is 14 amino acids. The CDR3 region is CASSQDGGSYEQYV. In DNA, the CDR3 is TGCGCCAGCAGCCAAGACGGGGGATCCTACGAGCAGTACGTC.

This clonotype was observed a single time. This rearrangement joins TRBV6-5 to TRBJ1-2; 8 bases match TRBD1. The junction had 7 bases not matched to a gene; V was cut back by 5 bases and J by 8 bases. The germline gives CDR1 MNHEY, CDR2 SVGAGI. The CDR3 has 13 residues. The CDR3 sequence: CASSLDREKGYTF. CDR3 in DNA: TGTGCCAGCAGTCTGGACAGGGAAAAGGGCTACACCTTC.

The gene calls are TRBV6-5 and TRBJ1-3; tentatively, D is TRBD1 (6 bases). Germline loops: CDR1 MNHEY, CDR2 SVGAGI. Trimming removed 5 bases from V and 2 bases from J, with 10 bases in between. The CDR3 runs to 14 residues. In DNA form, the CDR3 reads TGTGCCAGCAGTAATACAGGGACTGGAAACACCATATATTTT. It specifies CASSNTGTGNTIYF.

The rearrangement links TRBV4-2 to TRBJ2-5; either TRBD1 or TRBD2 may supply D (5 bases each). From germline, CDR1 is LGHNA and CDR2 YNFKEQ. The CDR3 loop spans 15 amino acids. Trimming removed 0 bases from V and 1 base from J, with 9 bases in between. CDR3 sequence: CASSQDRDGQETQYF. The CDR3 DNA follows: TGTGCCAGCAGCCAAGATCGGGACGGCCAAGAGACCCAGTACTTC.

This sequence joins TRBV3-1 and TRBJ1-1; D unresolved. CDR1 and CDR2 (germline): LGHDT, YNNKEL (reference sequence). The length of the CDR3 is 13 residues. Trimming removed 2 bases from V and 1 base from J, with 5 bases in between. In DNA, the CDR3 is TGTGCCAGCAGCCAAATCGAGAACACTGAAGCTTTCTTT. Translation gives CASSQIENTEAFF.

This clonotype was recorded only once. The V and J genes are TRBV9 and TRBJ2-3; 8 nucleotides match TRBD2. The J segment lost 4 bases and the V segment lost 4 bases, leaving 11 bases of the junction unmatched. Germline V gene data show CDR1 as SGDLS and CDR2 as YYNGEE. This CDR3 comprises 16 residues. The CDR3 coding sequence is TGTGCCAGCAGCTTCCAACCGGGACTAGGGTCAGATACGCAGTATTTT. Its translation: CASSFQPGLGSDTQYF.

This clonotype was found a few times. No conserved phenylalanine or tryptophan ends this CDR3, so it is likely a read error. This chain uses TRBV18 with TRBJ2-5; D is perhaps TRBD2 (5 bases). The V gene's germline CDR1 is KGHSH and CDR2 LQKENI. V shed 3 bases and J shed 11 bases, with 19 bases lying between them. The CDR3 contains 14 residues. As DNA, the CDR3 is TGTGCCAGCTCACCTGGTCTGTCCCCGGAGGCGCAGTACGTC. This gives the protein CASSPGLSPEAQYV.

The chain combines TRBV20-1 with TRBJ2-1, with unresolved D. This CDR3 comprises 12 residues. Trimming took 6 bases from V and 6 from J, leaving 12 bases between them. Per the germline V gene, CDR1 is DFQATT and CDR2 is SNEGSKA (reference sequence). The CDR3 sequence: CSAILEINEQFF. Here the CDR3 DNA reads TGCAGTGCGATCCTAGAGATCAATGAGCAGTTCTTC.

The chain has TRBV12-3 or TRBV12-4 and TRBJ2-3; TRBD1 aligns across 7 bases. The CDR3 runs 15 residues. V lost 8 bases and J lost 0; bases outside the gene matches: 8. CDR3 residues: CASSLRGLSTDTQYF. CDR3 DNA: TGTGCCAGCTCCTTAAGGGGGCTTAGCACAGATACGCAGTATTTT.

This clonotype was counted a few times. The chain joins TRBV27 to TRBJ2-5; tentatively, D is TRBD1 or TRBD2 (6 bases each). Trimming removed 3 bases at V and 2 bases at J, with 13 bases between. CDR3 length: 15 amino acids. Germline CDR1 MNHEY, CDR2 SMNVEV (reference sequence). The CDR3 is CASSFVGGQQETQYF. The CDR3 region has the DNA TGTGCCAGCAGTTTTGTGGGGGGACAACAAGAGACCCAGTACTTC.

The chain combines TRBV14 with TRBJ2-4; TRBD2 matches at 11 bases. The germline V gene has CDR1 SGHDN and CDR2 FVKESK. CDR3 length: 18 residues. Germline trimming cut 2 bases from V and 1 base from J; bases unmatched to any gene: 7. Here the CDR3 reads CASSQTLAGGWAKNIQYF. In DNA, the CDR3 is TGTGCCAGCAGCCAAACTCTAGCGGGAGGTTGGGCCAAAAACATTCAGTACTTC.

A few counts support this clonotype. V gene TRBV4-2 combines with J gene TRBJ1-1, with D possibly TRBD1 on 5 matching bases. The CDR3 runs 16 residues. Trimming shortened V by 6 bases and J by 4 bases, and 21 bases separated the two germline ends. Germline V CDR1 and CDR2: LGHNA, YNFKEQ. The CDR3, as DNA: TGTGCCAGCAGTCAAAAGAGGCTGGGGGGTGTCACTGAAGCTTTCTTT. Translating gives CASSQKRLGGVTEAFF.

The rearrangement joins TRBV7-6 to TRBJ2-2; D ambiguous. The V and J ends lost 0 bases and 4 bases respectively, with 9 bases between them. Germline assignment: CDR1 SGHVS and CDR2 FNYEAQ. This CDR3 spans 15 amino acids. The chain's CDR3 is CASSLAPTRTGELFF. The CDR3 region has the DNA TGTGCCAGCAGCTTAGCGCCTACGCGCACCGGGGAGCTGTTTTTT.